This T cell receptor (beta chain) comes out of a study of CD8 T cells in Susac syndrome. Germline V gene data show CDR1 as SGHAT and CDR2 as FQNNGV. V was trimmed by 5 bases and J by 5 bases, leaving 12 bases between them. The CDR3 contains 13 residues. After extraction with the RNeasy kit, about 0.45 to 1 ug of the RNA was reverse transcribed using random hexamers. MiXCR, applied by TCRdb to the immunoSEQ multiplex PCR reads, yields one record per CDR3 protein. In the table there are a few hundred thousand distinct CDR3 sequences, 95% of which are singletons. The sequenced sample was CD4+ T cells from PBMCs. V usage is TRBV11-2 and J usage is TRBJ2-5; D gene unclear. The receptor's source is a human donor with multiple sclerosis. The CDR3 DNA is TGTGCCAGCAGCCGGAGATTCGGGGAGACCCAGTACTTC. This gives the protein CASSRRFGETQYF.